Below, 28 T cell receptor beta chains from the same sample are listed, as sequenced in a study of persistence of HIV-infected CD4 T cells. No cognate antigen is known for these TCRs. The immunoSEQ assay was version 4, run in survey mode. The data were produced by immunoSEQ multiplex PCR, yet TCRdb's version contains in-frame clones alone and is incomplete. Of roughly 7,500 clones detected, around 67% appear once; the ten largest clones hold under 20%. Stimulation used 8.5 to 10 ug/mL lysate from CMV-infected fibroblasts. Sorting of responding CD4+ T cells relied on upregulated CD40 ligand together with CD69. The sequenced sample was CD4+ T cells sorted from PBMCs after approximately 20-hour stimulation, obtained from a patient who received antiretroviral therapy. Source of these receptors: an adult man with HIV who was CMV-seropositive.

The chain carries TRBV7-9 and TRBJ2-2; tentatively, D is TRBD2 (6 bases). V dropped 6 bases and J dropped 1 base, with 9 bases sitting between them. The V gene's germline CDR1 is SEHNR and CDR2 FQNEAQ (reference sequence). This CDR3 is built from 14 residues. CDR3 sequence (DNA): TGTGCCAGCAGGGGGGGAGTGAACACCGGGGAGCTGTTTTTT. It specifies CASRGGVNTGELFF.

This clone was observed a few times. The J gene is TRBJ1-2, the V gene TRBV2; a possible D gene is TRBD1 (6 bases). The CDR3 consists of 15 residues. The V gene lost 8 bases and the J gene lost 8 bases, with 24 bases spanning the gap. Germline V gene data show CDR1 as SNHLY and CDR2 as FYNNEI. In nucleotides, the CDR3 is TGTGCCAGCGGGAGGGGACAAGATTCTAGCCACGGCTACACCTTC. Amino acids: CASGRGQDSSHGYTF.

This clone was seen a few times. This chain links TRBV25-1 with TRBJ2-2; maybe TRBD2 (5 bases). V was trimmed by 7 bases and J by 5 bases, leaving 23 bases between them. CDR3 size: 17 residues. Germline CDR1 reads MGHDK; CDR2 reads SYGVNS. CDR3 bases: TGTGCCAGCATGAGTTCTAGAGGGCGCGACTGGACCGGGGAGCTGTTTTTT. Translated, it gives CASMSSRGRDWTGELFF. Based on the CDR3 plus reference TRBV25-1 and TRBJ2-2, the full variable domain is EADIYQTPRYLVIGTGKKITLECSQTMGHDKMYWYQQDPGMELHLIHYSYGVNSTEKGDLSSESTVSRIRTEHFPLTLESARPSHTSQYLCASMSSRGRDWTGELFFGEGSRLTVL.

The chain carries TRBV4-1 and TRBJ2-7; D remains ambiguous. Germline V CDR1 and CDR2: MGHRA, YSYEKL. Trimming took 0 bases from V and 6 from J, leaving 12 bases between them. The CDR3 has 14 residues. The CDR3 DNA follows: TGCGCCAGCAGCCAAGAAGGGCCTTGGTCCGAGCAGTACTTC. This sequence encodes CASSQEGPWSEQYF.

To note about this clone: Compared with germline, one end of the junction differs, possibly owing to a read error. CDR3 sequence (DNA): TGTGCCAGCAGCCAAGATCGGCAGGGACGGAACGGGCGGGCCTTC. Its protein is CASSQDRQGRNGRAF. V is TRBV3-1 (or the pseudogene TRBV3-2) and J is TRBJ1-2; tentatively, D is TRBD1 (5 bases). Germline CDR1 and CDR2: LGHDT and YNNKEL (reference sequence). The CDR3 length is 15 residues.

This clone was counted a few times. Other DNA sequences within the sample encode an identical CDR3. The chain recombines TRBV7-3 with TRBJ2-3; TRBD1 matches at 8 bases. CDR3 length: 15 amino acids. The V gene's germline CDR1 is SGHTA and CDR2 FQGTGA. V trimming: 6 bases; J trimming: 0 bases; junction bases outside the gene matches: 5. The CDR3 sequence is CASSPRTGSTDTQYF. The CDR3, as DNA: TGTGCCAGCAGTCCCCGGACAGGGAGCACAGATACGCAGTATTTT.

The DNA for the CDR3 is TGTGCCTGGAGCCAGGGACAGTCTGAAAGACAGCCCCAGCATTTT. Translation gives CAWSQGQSERQPQHF. The rearrangement links TRBV30 to TRBJ1-5; the match to TRBD1 covers 7 bases. The germline V gene has CDR1 GTSNPN and CDR2 SVGIG (reference sequence). J lost 7 bases, V lost 3 bases, and 12 bases had no gene match. This CDR3 has 15 residues. The full variable domain, rest sourced from reference TRBV30 and TRBJ1-5, is SQTIHQWPATLVQPVGSPLSLECTVEGTSNPNLYWYRQAAGRGLQLLFYSVGIGQISSEVPQNLSASRPQDRQFILSSKKLLLSDSGFYLCAWSQGQSERQPQHFGDGTRLSIL.

This clone was found a few times. This chain links TRBV27 with TRBJ2-7; TRBD2 matches at 7 bases. CDR1 and CDR2 from the germline V gene are MNHEY and SMNVEV (reference sequence). V trimming: 0 bases; J trimming: 0 bases; junction bases outside the gene matches: 8. This CDR3 contains 17 residues. In nucleotides, the CDR3 is TGTGCCAGCAGTTTATCCCTCGGGATAGCGGGCTCCTACGAGCAGTACTTC. This sequence encodes CASSLSLGIAGSYEQYF.

The chain is built from TRBV27 and TRBJ2-3; D may be TRBD2 (6 bases). This CDR3 comprises 15 residues. Trimming removed 2 bases at V and 1 base at J, with 10 bases between. Germline loops: CDR1 MNHEY, CDR2 SMNVEV (reference sequence). The chain's CDR3 is CASSLQWRGTDTQYF. The CDR3, as DNA: TGTGCCAGCAGTTTACAGTGGAGGGGCACAGATACGCAGTATTTT.

The chain is built from TRBV30 and TRBJ2-1, with TRBD2 identical over 9 bases. Germline V lookup: CDR1 GTSNPN, CDR2 SVGIG (reference sequence). V lost 3 bases to trimming and J lost 15 bases; unmatched junction nucleotides: 12. The CDR3 runs 13 residues. CDR3 DNA: TGTGCCTGGAGGCCGATCATTAGCGGGAGCACGTTCTTC. This encodes CAWRPIISGSTFF.

The rearrangement joins TRBV5-6 to TRBJ1-1; tentative D call: TRBD1 (6 bases). This CDR3 is built from 17 residues. Germline values: CDR1 SGHDT, CDR2 YYEEEE. V shed 2 bases and J shed 1 base, with 18 bases lying between them. CDR3 amino acids: CASSFIQGRDWNTEAFF. For the CDR3, the DNA is TGTGCCAGCAGCTTTATTCAGGGGCGGGACTGGAACACTGAAGCTTTCTTT.

V is TRBV4-3 and J is TRBJ2-7; 9 bases are a match to TRBD1. The CDR3 consists of 14 residues. Germline V CDR1 and CDR2: LGHNA, YSLEER. V was pared by 1 base and J by 3 bases, with 1 base of the junction left unmatched. The CDR3 DNA is TGCGCCAGCAGCCAAGGGGACAGGGTCTACGAGCAGTACTTC. Amino acids: CASSQGDRVYEQYF.

The chain is built from TRBV27 and TRBJ1-3, with D perhaps matching TRBD1 (5 bases). CDR3 length: 16 residues. In germline, CDR1 is MNHEY, CDR2 SMNVEV (reference sequence). Trimming pared 4 bases from V and 0 bases from J, leaving 13 bases between. The CDR3 sequence: CASSYTPGISGNTIYF. The CDR3 nucleotides are TGTGCCAGCAGTTATACTCCAGGGATCTCTGGAAACACCATATATTTT.

The chain joins TRBV10-3 to TRBJ1-1, with TRBD1 matching 8 bases. The CDR3 extends over 13 amino acids. Germline V gives CDR1 ENHRY, CDR2 SYGVKD. Trimming at V came to 6 bases and at J to 7 bases, leaving 7 bases not matched to a gene. The DNA of the CDR3 is TGTGCCATCAGAACAGGGGGTGAGGATGAAGCTTTCTTT. It translates to CAIRTGGEDEAFF.

This clone came up a few times. The chain recombines TRBV2 with TRBJ1-2, with TRBD1 identical over 7 bases. The germline V gene has CDR1 SNHLY and CDR2 FYNNEI. This CDR3 is 14 amino acids long. V was pared by 5 bases and J by 2 bases, with 5 bases of the junction left unmatched. CDR3: CASSPDRVNYGYTF. CDR3 sequence (DNA): TGTGCCAGCAGTCCCGACAGGGTAAACTATGGCTACACCTTC.

This chain links TRBV5-6 with TRBJ1-2; TRBD1 agrees at 11 bases. V shed 1 base and J 8 bases; nucleotides not matched to a gene: 7. The CDR3 length is 15 residues. From germline, CDR1 is SGHDT and CDR2 YYEEEE. As DNA, the CDR3 is TGTGCCAGCAGCTTGCGCGGACAGGGGGCCGGCGGCTACACCTTC. As protein: CASSLRGQGAGGYTF.

This sequence joins TRBV6-5 and TRBJ2-1; D is possibly TRBD1 (8 bases). V lost 8 bases, J lost 8 bases, and 22 bases lay in between. The CDR3 covers 15 residues. Per the germline V gene, CDR1 is MNHEY and CDR2 is SVGAGI. In nucleotides, the CDR3 is TGTGCCAGCGTCGCTCCGGGGGGACAGGCCCATGAGCAGTTCTTC. It yields the protein CASVAPGGQAHEQFF.

The chain links TRBV6-6 to TRBJ1-2; TRBD1 agrees at 7 bases. The CDR3 has 15 amino acids. Germline CDR1 is MNHNY and CDR2 is SVGAGI (reference sequence). After removal of 5 bases from V and 8 bases from J, the junction contained 14 bases not matched to a gene. CDR3 nucleotides: TGTGCCAGCAGTCTACTCCAACAGGGGCACGGGGGCTACACCTTC. It is translated as CASSLLQQGHGGYTF.

This chain links TRBV7-2 with TRBJ2-7; D uncertain. Germline V gives CDR1 SGHTA, CDR2 FQGNSA. The ends were cut back, 3 bases at V and 3 bases at J, with 15 bases in the middle. The CDR3 loop spans 15 amino acids. CDR3 sequence reads: CASSFTSSWLYEQYF. CDR3 nucleotides: TGTGCCAGCAGCTTTACTTCTAGTTGGCTCTACGAGCAGTACTTC.

The V call is TRBV30, the J call TRBJ2-1; 10 positions match TRBD1. Germline loops: CDR1 GTSNPN, CDR2 SVGIG (reference sequence). J was trimmed by 7 bases and V by 1 base; bases with no gene match: 10. The CDR3 sequence is 16 residues long. For the CDR3, the DNA is TGTGCCTGGAGTGGGATCGGACAGGGGGTAGGGAATGAGCAGTTCTTC. As protein: CAWSGIGQGVGNEQFF.

This clone has only one observation. This chain joins TRBV12-3 or TRBV12-4 and TRBJ2-6, with D uncertain. Trimming cost V 5 bases and J 0 bases, with 2 bases left between them. This CDR3 is built from 13 residues. CDR3 sequence (DNA): TGTGCCAGCAGTCACTCTGGGGCCAACGTCCTGACTTTC. Amino acids: CASSHSGANVLTF.

In its sample, this clone is large. The V gene is TRBV3-1 (or the pseudogene TRBV3-2), the J gene TRBJ1-4, with D unclear. Germline V gene sequence: CDR1 LGHDT, CDR2 YNNKEL (reference sequence). This CDR3 has 16 residues. V shed 1 base and J shed 8 bases, with 17 bases lying between them. CDR3 loop: CASSQGLGRRSEKLFF. CDR3 nucleotides: TGTGCCAGCAGCCAAGGCCTCGGTCGGAGATCGGAAAAACTGTTTTTT.

This chain's CDR3 is CASSFANRGASAGANVLTF. The CDR3 DNA reads TGCGCCAGCAGCTTTGCAAACAGGGGTGCTTCAGCTGGGGCCAACGTCCTGACTTTC. The chain employs TRBV5-1 and TRBJ2-6; 7 nucleotides match TRBD1. CDR3 size: 19 residues. Trimming at V came to 2 bases and at J to 2 bases, leaving 13 bases not matched to a gene. CDR1 is SGHRS, CDR2 YFSETQ, per germline. Complete variable domain (other parts from reference TRBV5-1 and TRBJ2-6): KAGVTQTPRYLIKTRGQQVTLSCSPISGHRSVSWYQQTPGQGLQFLFEYFSETQRNKGNFPGRFSGRQFSNSRSEMNVSTLELGDSALYLCASSFANRGASAGANVLTFGAGSRLTVL.

This clone was observed a few times. The genes are TRBV19 and TRBJ2-2; 7 bases map to TRBD1. The trim removed 7 bases at V and 4 bases at J, leaving 9 bases unmatched. Germline-derived CDR1 and CDR2 are LNHDA and SQIVND (reference sequence). The CDR3 has 15 residues. The CDR3 DNA follows: TGTGCCAGTACCCCCCGGGGACAGAGCACCGGGGAGCTGTTTTTT. Its translation is CASTPRGQSTGELFF.

This chain joins TRBV18 and TRBJ1-4; tentative D call: TRBD1 (5 bases). CDR1 and CDR2 (germline): KGHSH, LQKENI. The CDR3 runs 15 residues. The V and J ends lost 2 bases and 8 bases respectively, with 15 bases between them. CDR3: CASSPNGREGEKLFF. DNA for the CDR3: TGTGCCAGCTCACCAAACGGCAGGGAGGGAGAAAAACTGTTTTTT.

This clone has a handful of counts. The chain links TRBV19 to TRBJ1-5; D remains unclear. Per germline, CDR1 LNHDA and CDR2 SQIVND (reference sequence). The CDR3 runs 11 residues. Trimming removed 3 bases from V and 11 bases from J, with 8 bases in between. The CDR3 nucleotides are TGTGCCAGTAGTATTGGCGTAGCCCAGCATTTT. Translation: CASSIGVAQHF.

CDR3 coding DNA: TGTGCCAGCAGTTTACGAGTAGGGACAGGTAGCTACGAGCAGTACTTC. It translates to CASSLRVGTGSYEQYF. The V and J genes are TRBV27 and TRBJ2-7; TRBD1 matches at 8 bases. Per germline, CDR1 MNHEY and CDR2 SMNVEV (reference sequence). The CDR3 consists of 16 residues. V lost 2 bases, J lost 3 bases, and 9 bases stayed unmatched.

J is TRBJ1-6 and V is TRBV30, with 7 positions matching TRBD1. There are 14 residues in the CDR3. With 1 base clipped from V and 5 bases from J, the junction kept 2 bases outside the gene matches. Germline values: CDR1 GTSNPN, CDR2 SVGIG (reference sequence). CDR3 in amino acids: CAWSATGNNSPLHF. The CDR3 coding sequence is TGTGCCTGGAGTGCGACAGGGAATAATTCACCCCTCCACTTT.